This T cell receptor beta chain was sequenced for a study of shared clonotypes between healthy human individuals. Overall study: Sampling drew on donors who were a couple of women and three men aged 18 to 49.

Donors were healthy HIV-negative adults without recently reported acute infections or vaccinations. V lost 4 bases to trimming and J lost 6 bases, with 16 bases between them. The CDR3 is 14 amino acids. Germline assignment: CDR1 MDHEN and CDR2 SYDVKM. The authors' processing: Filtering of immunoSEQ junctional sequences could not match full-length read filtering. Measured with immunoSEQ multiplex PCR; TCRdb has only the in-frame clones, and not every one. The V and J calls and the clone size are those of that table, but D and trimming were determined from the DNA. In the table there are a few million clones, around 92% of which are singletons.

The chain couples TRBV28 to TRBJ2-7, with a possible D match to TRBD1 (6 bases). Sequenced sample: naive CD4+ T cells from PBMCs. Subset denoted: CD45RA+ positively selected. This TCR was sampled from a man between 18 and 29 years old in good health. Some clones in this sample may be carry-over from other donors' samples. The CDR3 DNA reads TGTGCCAGCAGTTCACCGGGACATGGCGGCGAGCAGTACTTC. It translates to CASSSPGHGGEQYF.